These 15 T cell receptor beta chains were all obtained from the same sample, sequenced in a study of blood T cell repertoires in COVID-19. TCRdb keeps only in-frame clones here, not all; method: immunoSEQ multiplex PCR. Among 140,000 to 150,000 clones listed, around 84% were seen once. Material for sequencing was peripheral blood. The receptors derive from a human donor in a cohort sampled during active COVID-19.

The V and J genes are TRBV7-9 and TRBJ2-7, with 7 bases fitting TRBD1. The germline V gene has CDR1 SEHNR and CDR2 FQNEAQ (reference sequence). This CDR3 is built from 14 residues. V shed 3 bases, J shed 2 bases, and the junction held 4 bases outside the gene matches. CDR3 protein: CASSFDRAPYEQYF. The CDR3 DNA reads TGTGCCAGCAGCTTTGACAGGGCGCCCTACGAGCAGTACTTC.

J is TRBJ2-3 and V is TRBV7-2, with 8 bases fitting TRBD2. Germline V gene data show CDR1 as SGHTA and CDR2 as FQGNSA. With 1 base clipped from V and 8 bases from J, the junction kept 5 bases outside the gene matches. The CDR3 runs to 14 residues. The CDR3, as DNA: TGTGCCAGCAGCTTAGAACCCAGCGGGGGTACGCAGTATTTT. Encoded protein: CASSLEPSGGTQYF.

This clone was seen only a few times. The genes are TRBV9 and TRBJ1-2; no clear D. The germline gives CDR1 SGDLS, CDR2 YYNGEE. V gave up 2 bases and J gave up 8 bases, with 13 bases separating them. The CDR3 sequence is 13 residues long. CDR3 residues: CASSVSEFGGYTF. CDR3 nucleotides: TGTGCCAGCAGCGTTTCAGAGTTCGGGGGCTACACCTTC.

The chain joins TRBV4-1 to TRBJ2-2; D is undetermined. Germline V lookup: CDR1 MGHRA, CDR2 YSYEKL. Deletions cut 2 bases from V and 6 bases from J, with 7 bases between. The CDR3 loop spans 13 amino acids. CDR3 residues: CASSQPSSGELFF. DNA for the CDR3: TGCGCCAGCAGCCAACCTAGTTCCGGGGAGCTGTTTTTT.

This clone was found once. The chain uses TRBV7-2 and TRBJ1-2; 9 bases are a match to TRBD1. The CDR3 loop spans 12 amino acids. CDR1 SGHTA and CDR2 FQGNSA come from the germline V gene. Trimming at V came to 2 bases and at J to 11 bases, leaving 3 bases not matched to a gene. The CDR3 spells CASSLMGQGYTF. The CDR3 nucleotides read TGTGCCAGCAGCTTAATGGGACAGGGATACACCTTC.

The chain carries TRBV7-6 and TRBJ1-1; TRBD1 aligns across 7 bases. CDR1 SGHVS and CDR2 FNYEAQ come from the germline V gene. The length of the CDR3 is 15 residues. J was trimmed by 0 bases and V by 2 bases; bases with no gene match: 3. The CDR3 nucleotides are TGTGCCAGCAGCTTAAGGCAGGGGGTGAACACTGAAGCTTTCTTT. This translates into CASSLRQGVNTEAFF.

The V gene is TRBV2, the J gene TRBJ2-6; 8 bases match TRBD1. Germline CDR1 and CDR2: SNHLY and FYNNEI. CDR3 size: 18 residues. V dropped 10 bases and J dropped 4; count of bases not matched to a gene: 18. CDR3 DNA: TGTGCCACCGTCGTGATCGGACAGGGAAGATCAGGGGCCAACGTCCTGACTTTC. It encodes CATVVIGQGRSGANVLTF.

The chain links TRBV3-1 (or the pseudogene TRBV3-2) to TRBJ1-2; maybe TRBD1 (6 bases). In germline, CDR1 is LGHDT, CDR2 YNNKEL (reference sequence). This CDR3 is built from 14 residues. V lost 4 bases, J lost 8 bases, and 17 bases lay in between. CDR3 in DNA: TGTGCCAGCAGCCCTCCAGACAGGATGGGAGGCTACACCTTC. Protein product: CASSPPDRMGGYTF.

The genes are TRBV10-3 and TRBJ2-7; weak D call: TRBD1 (5 bases). The V gene's germline CDR1 is ENHRY and CDR2 SYGVKD. V lost 6 bases, J lost 2 bases, and 20 bases lay in between. The CDR3 is made up of 16 amino acids. This chain's CDR3 is CAISQVNNRTAYEQYF. The CDR3 DNA sequence: TGTGCCATCAGCCAAGTGAATAACAGGACGGCCTACGAGCAGTACTTC.

Remarks on this clone: Other DNA sequences in this specimen translate into the identical CDR3. The chain couples TRBV14 to TRBJ1-4; 7 bases map to TRBD1. Unmatched junction bases numbered 7, after V lost 4 bases and J lost 8 bases. The CDR3 runs 14 residues. Germline V CDR1 and CDR2: SGHDN, FVKESK. The CDR3 DNA reads TGTGCCAGCAGCCCGCGACAGGGTGGCGAAAAACTGTTTTTT. Its translation: CASSPRQGGEKLFF. Complete variable domain (other parts from reference TRBV14 and TRBJ1-4): EAGVTQFPSHSVIEKGQTVTLRCDPISGHDNLYWYRRVMGKEIKFLLHFVKESKQDESGMPNNRFLAERTGGTYSTLKVQPAELEDSGVYFCASSPRQGGEKLFFGSGTQLSVL.

This sequence joins TRBV30 and TRBJ1-1, with D perhaps TRBD1 (5 bases). The CDR3 covers 13 residues. The ends were cut back, 0 bases at V and 3 bases at J, with 8 bases in the middle. Germline CDR1 is GTSNPN and CDR2 is SVGIG (reference sequence). The CDR3 coding sequence is TGTGCCTGGAGTGTGGGGGGGTACACTGAAGCTTTCTTT. It translates to CAWSVGGYTEAFF.

The chain carries TRBV7-9 and TRBJ1-1; the match to TRBD1 covers 8 bases. The CDR3 loop spans 15 amino acids. Germline values: CDR1 SEHNR, CDR2 FQNEAQ (reference sequence). V gave up 1 base and J gave up 4 bases; unmatched junction bases: 5. The CDR3 is CASSLGQGRSTEAFF. The DNA of the CDR3 is TGTGCCAGCAGCTTAGGACAGGGGAGGAGCACTGAAGCTTTCTTT. The full variable domain, in which reference TRBV7-9 and TRBJ1-1 provide the parts outside the CDR3, is DTGVSQNPRHKITKRGQNVTFRCDPISEHNRLYWYRQTLGQGPEFLTYFQNEAQLEKSRLLSDRFSAERPKGSFSTLEIQRTEQGDSAMYLCASSLGQGRSTEAFFGQGTRLTVV.

The CDR3, as DNA: TGCAGCGTTCAAACAGGGGACTATGGCTACACCTTC. This encodes CSVQTGDYGYTF. This chain uses TRBV29-1 with TRBJ1-2; the match to TRBD1 covers 7 bases. The CDR3 sequence is 12 residues long. V gave up 5 bases and J gave up 3 bases; unmatched junction bases: 3. Germline V gives CDR1 SQVTM, CDR2 ANQGSEA.

J is TRBJ2-3 and V is TRBV29-1, with 8 bases that match TRBD1. The germline V gene has CDR1 SQVTM and CDR2 ANQGSEA. The CDR3 extends over 13 amino acids. J was trimmed by 5 bases and V by 1 base; bases with no gene match: 2. The CDR3 loop is CSVEGTGRDTQYF. In DNA form, the CDR3 reads TGCAGCGTTGAAGGGACAGGGCGAGATACGCAGTATTTT.

The chain is built from TRBV3-1 (or the pseudogene TRBV3-2) and TRBJ1-5; 10 bases line up with TRBD1. This CDR3 is 14 amino acids long. V lost 1 base and J lost 6; bases outside the gene matches: 0. Germline V lookup: CDR1 LGHDT, CDR2 YNNKEL (reference sequence). CDR3 protein: CASSQGQGAQPQHF. The DNA of the CDR3 is TGTGCCAGCAGCCAAGGACAGGGGGCTCAGCCCCAGCATTTT.